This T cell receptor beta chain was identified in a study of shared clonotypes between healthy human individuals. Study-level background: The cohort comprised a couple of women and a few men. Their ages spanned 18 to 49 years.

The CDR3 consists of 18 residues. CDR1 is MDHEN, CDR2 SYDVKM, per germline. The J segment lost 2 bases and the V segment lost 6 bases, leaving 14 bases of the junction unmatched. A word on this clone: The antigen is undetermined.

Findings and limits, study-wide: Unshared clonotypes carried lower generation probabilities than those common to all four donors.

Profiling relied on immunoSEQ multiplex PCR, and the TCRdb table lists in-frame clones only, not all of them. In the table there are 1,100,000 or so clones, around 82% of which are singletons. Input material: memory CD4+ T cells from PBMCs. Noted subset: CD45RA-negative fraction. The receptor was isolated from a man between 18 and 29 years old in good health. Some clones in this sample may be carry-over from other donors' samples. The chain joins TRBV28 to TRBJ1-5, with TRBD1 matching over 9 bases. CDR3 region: CASRFTGGMGVGNQPQHF. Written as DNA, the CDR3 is TGTGCCAGCAGATTCACAGGGGGCATGGGTGTAGGCAATCAGCCCCAGCATTTT. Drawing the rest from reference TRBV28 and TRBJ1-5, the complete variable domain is DVKVTQSSRYLVKRTGEKVFLECVQDMDHENMFWYRQDPGLGLRLIYFSYDVKMKEKGDIPEGYSVSREKKERFSLILESASTNQTSMYLCASRFTGGMGVGNQPQHFGDGTRLSIL.